This T cell receptor (beta chain) is drawn from a study of CD8 T cells in Susac syndrome. The study's findings and limits: The study's TCR sequencing and HLA analysis drew on a certain number of individuals. That number was acknowledged as relatively small.

RNA amounts of about 0.45 to 1 ug underwent reverse transcription with random hexamers. One entry per CDR3 protein results from TCRdb running MiXCR on the immunoSEQ multiplex PCR reads. The table lists fewer than 85,000 distinct CDR3 sequences, approximately 94% of them singletons. This CDR3 comprises 16 residues. Per the germline V gene, CDR1 is LNHNV and CDR2 is YYDKDF (reference sequence). J was trimmed by 8 bases and V by 3 bases; bases with no gene match: 11. In the case of this clonotype: The antigen is not known.

The material sequenced was CD8+ T cells from PBMCs. The chain uses TRBV15 and TRBJ2-1; 9 bases line up with TRBD1. The receptor's source is a human donor with multiple sclerosis. CDR3: CATSRNTGGLSHEQFF. As DNA, the CDR3 is TGTGCCACCAGCAGGAACACAGGGGGCCTTTCCCATGAGCAGTTCTTC. Combining the CDR3 with reference TRBV15 and TRBJ2-1 gives the whole variable domain DAMVIQNPRYQVTQFGKPVTLSCSQTLNHNVMYWYQQKSSQAPKLLFHYYDKDFNNEADTPDNFQSRRPNTSFCFLDIRSPGLGDTAMYLCATSRNTGGLSHEQFFGPGTRLTVL.